This T cell receptor (beta chain) was captured by sequencing in a study of cytomegalovirus exposure and HLA in healthy donors. Study-wide findings and caveats: The TCR clusters that emerged in the first cohort tended, a later analysis found, to co-occur in the 120 validation repertoires.

Data came from immunoSEQ multiplex PCR; TCRdb stores just in-frame clones and leaves some out. The sample has about 340,000 clones, just over 85% seen once. The CDR3 consists of 14 residues. Germline CDR1 is MDHEN and CDR2 is SYDVKM. V lost 6 bases, J lost 0 bases, and 4 bases stayed unmatched. As concerns this clone: Its matching antigen is unknown.

The receptor was isolated from a woman between 18 and 29 years old in good health and CMV-seronegative. Sample: PBMCs. This chain joins TRBV28 and TRBJ1-1; TRBD1 matches 7 bases. This CDR3 reads CASRLGQMNTEAFF. CDR3 nucleotides: TGTGCCAGCAGGCTGGGACAGATGAACACTGAAGCTTTCTTT.